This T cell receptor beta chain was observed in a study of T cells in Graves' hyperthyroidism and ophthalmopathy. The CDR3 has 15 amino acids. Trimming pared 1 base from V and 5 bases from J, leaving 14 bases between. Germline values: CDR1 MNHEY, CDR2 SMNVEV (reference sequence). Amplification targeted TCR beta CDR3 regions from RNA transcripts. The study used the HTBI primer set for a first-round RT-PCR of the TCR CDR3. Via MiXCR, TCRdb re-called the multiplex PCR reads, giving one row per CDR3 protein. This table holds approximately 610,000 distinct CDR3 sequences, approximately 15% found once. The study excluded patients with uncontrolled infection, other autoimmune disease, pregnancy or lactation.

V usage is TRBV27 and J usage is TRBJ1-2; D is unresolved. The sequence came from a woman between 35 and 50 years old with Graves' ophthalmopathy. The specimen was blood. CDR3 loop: CASSLFSAQEYGYTF. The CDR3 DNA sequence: TGTGCCAGCAGTTTATTCTCCGCTCAAGAATATGGCTACACCTTC.